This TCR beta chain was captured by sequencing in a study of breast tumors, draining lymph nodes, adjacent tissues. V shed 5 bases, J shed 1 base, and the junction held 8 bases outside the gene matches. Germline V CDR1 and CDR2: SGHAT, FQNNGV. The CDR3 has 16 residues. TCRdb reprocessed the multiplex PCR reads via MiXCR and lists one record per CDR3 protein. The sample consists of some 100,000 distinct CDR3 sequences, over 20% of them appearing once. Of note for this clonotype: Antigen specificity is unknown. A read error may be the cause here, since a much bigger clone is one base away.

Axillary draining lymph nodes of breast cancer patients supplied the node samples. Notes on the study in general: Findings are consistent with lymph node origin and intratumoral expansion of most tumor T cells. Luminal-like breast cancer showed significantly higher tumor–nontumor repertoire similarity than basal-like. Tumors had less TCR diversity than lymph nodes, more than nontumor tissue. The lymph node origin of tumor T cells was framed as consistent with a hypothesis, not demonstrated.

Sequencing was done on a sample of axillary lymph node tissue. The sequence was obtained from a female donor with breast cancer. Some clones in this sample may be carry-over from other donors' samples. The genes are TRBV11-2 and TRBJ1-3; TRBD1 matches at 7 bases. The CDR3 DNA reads TGTGCCAGCAGCCCCCGGGTACAGGGGTCTGGAAACACCATATATTTT. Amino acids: CASSPRVQGSGNTIYF. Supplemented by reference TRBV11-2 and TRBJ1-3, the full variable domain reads EAGVAQSPRYKIIEKRQSVAFWCNPISGHATLYWYQQILGQGPKLLIQFQNNGVVDDSQLPKDRFSAERLKGVDSTLKIQPAKLEDSAVYLCASSPRVQGSGNTIYFGEGSWLTVV.